Presented here are 13 T cell receptor beta chains from one specimen sequenced in a study of blood T cell repertoires in COVID-19. The data were produced by immunoSEQ multiplex PCR, yet TCRdb's version contains in-frame clones alone and is incomplete. The sample has tens of thousands of clones; about nine tenths are singletons. The specimen was peripheral blood. All receptors derive from a human donor in a cohort sampled during active COVID-19.

The V and J genes are TRBV5-8 and TRBJ1-2, with D possibly being TRBD1 (5 bases). Looked up from germline, CDR1 is SGHTS and CDR2 is YDEGEE. CDR3 length equals 12 residues. The ends were cut back, 7 bases at V and 5 bases at J, with 12 bases in the middle. The CDR3 DNA reads TGTGCCAGCGCCCCGGGGGGGTATGGCTACACCTTC. Translation: CASAPGGYGYTF.

V and J are TRBV28 and TRBJ1-1, with a tentative D call TRBD1 (6 bases). This CDR3 spans 15 amino acids. The V end was cut by 6 bases, the J end by 4 bases, with 18 bases between. Germline CDR1 reads MDHEN; CDR2 reads SYDVKM. The CDR3 region has the DNA TGTGCCAGCAGAAATGATCAGGGGAGTGGCACTGAAGCTTTCTTT. It yields the protein CASRNDQGSGTEAFF. Together with reference TRBV28 and TRBJ1-1, the CDR3 gives the full variable domain: DVKVTQSSRYLVKRTGEKVFLECVQDMDHENMFWYRQDPGLGLRLIYFSYDVKMKEKGDIPEGYSVSREKKERFSLILESASTNQTSMYLCASRNDQGSGTEAFFGQGTRLTVV.

V usage is TRBV28 and J usage is TRBJ1-1; 8 nucleotides agree with TRBD1. Trimming cost V 4 bases and J 1 base; bases outside gene matches: 5. This CDR3 comprises 15 residues. Looked up from germline, CDR1 is MDHEN and CDR2 is SYDVKM. The CDR3 reads CASSSGTGTNTEAFF. CDR3 DNA: TGTGCCAGCAGTTCAGGGACAGGAACGAACACTGAAGCTTTCTTT. Drawing the rest from reference TRBV28 and TRBJ1-1, the complete variable domain is DVKVTQSSRYLVKRTGEKVFLECVQDMDHENMFWYRQDPGLGLRLIYFSYDVKMKEKGDIPEGYSVSREKKERFSLILESASTNQTSMYLCASSSGTGTNTEAFFGQGTRLTVV.

This chain uses TRBV28 with TRBJ2-1; TRBD2 agrees at 13 bases. J gave up 10 bases and V 5 bases, and 8 bases lay outside the gene matches. Germline lookup yields CDR1 MDHEN and CDR2 SYDVKM. The length of the CDR3 is 15 residues. The CDR3 DNA reads as TGTGCCAGCAGTCAAAGGACTAGCGGGAGACGGGAGCAGTTCTTC. Encoded protein: CASSQRTSGRREQFF.

This chain uses TRBV19 with TRBJ2-7, with 14 bases identical to TRBD2. The CDR3 totals 15 residues. Germline V gene sequence: CDR1 LNHDA, CDR2 SQIVND (reference sequence). Unmatched junction bases numbered 3, after V lost 5 bases and J lost 3 bases. The CDR3 is CASSPGLAGVYEQYF. The CDR3 region has the DNA TGTGCCAGTAGTCCGGGACTAGCGGGAGTCTACGAGCAGTACTTC. The whole variable domain, filled in from reference TRBV19 and TRBJ2-7, reads DGGITQSPKYLFRKEGQNVTLSCEQNLNHDAMYWYRQDPGQGLRLIYYSQIVNDFQKGDIAEGYSVSREKKESFPLTVTSAQKNPTAFYLCASSPGLAGVYEQYFGPGTRLTVT.

The rearrangement joins TRBV5-4 to TRBJ2-5; 7 bases fit TRBD2. V shed 1 base and J 0 bases; nucleotides not matched to a gene: 3. Germline CDR1 and CDR2: SGHNT and YYREEE (reference sequence). This CDR3 is built from 15 residues. The DNA of the CDR3 is TGTGCCAGCAGCTTGAGGCTAGCGGACCAAGAGACCCAGTACTTC. Translating gives CASSLRLADQETQYF.

The chain has TRBV7-2 and TRBJ1-5; D remains ambiguous. Germline V gene data show CDR1 as SGHTA and CDR2 as FQGNSA. This CDR3 region has 14 residues. The V and J ends lost 2 bases and 3 bases respectively, with 8 bases between them. The CDR3 loop is CASSLYYDNQPQHF. Here the CDR3 DNA reads TGTGCCAGCAGCTTATACTATGACAATCAGCCCCAGCATTTT.

This clone was detected only once. V gene TRBV28 combines with J gene TRBJ1-2; no clear D. The CDR3 totals 9 residues. Germline CDR1 is MDHEN and CDR2 is SYDVKM. Deletions cut 11 bases from V and 4 bases from J, with 5 bases between. The CDR3, as DNA: TGTGCCTCCGGCTATGGCTACACCTTC. It is translated as CASGYGYTF.

The V gene is TRBV7-8, the J gene TRBJ2-2; TRBD1 agrees at 8 bases. After removal of 4 bases from V and 5 bases from J, the junction contained 9 bases not matched to a gene. Germline V gene sequence: CDR1 SGHVS, CDR2 FQNEAQ. This CDR3 contains 16 residues. The CDR3 loop reads CASSYGQGGRTGELFF. The CDR3 DNA sequence: TGTGCCAGCAGCTACGGACAGGGAGGTCGGACCGGGGAGCTGTTTTTT. Based on the CDR3 plus reference TRBV7-8 and TRBJ2-2, the full variable domain is GAGVSQSPRYKVAKRGQDVALRCDPISGHVSLFWYQQALGQGPEFLTYFQNEAQLDKSGLPSDRFFAERPEGSVSTLKIQRTQQEDSAVYLCASSYGQGGRTGELFFGEGSRLTVL.

V usage is TRBV6-5 and J usage is TRBJ2-1; tentative D call: TRBD2 (6 bases). CDR1 and CDR2 (germline): MNHEY, SVGAGI. This CDR3 contains 13 residues. V lost 10 bases to trimming and J lost 6 bases, with 16 bases between them. Here the CDR3 reads CATNGGLGNEQFF. In DNA form, the CDR3 reads TGTGCCACCAACGGAGGGTTGGGCAATGAGCAGTTCTTC.

The J gene is TRBJ2-6, the V gene TRBV7-3; no clear D gene. V lost 2 bases and J 2 bases, leaving 10 bases between the germline ends. This CDR3 has 16 amino acids. Germline values: CDR1 SGHTA, CDR2 FQGTGA. In DNA, the CDR3 is TGTGCCAGCAGCTTAGATCCGTCAGCTGGGGCCAACGTCCTGACTTTC. Residues: CASSLDPSAGANVLTF.

The V call is TRBV7-9, the J call TRBJ2-3; 7 nucleotides match TRBD1. There are 14 residues in the CDR3. V lost 4 bases, J lost 6 bases, and 7 bases stayed unmatched. Germline V gene data show CDR1 as SEHNR and CDR2 as FQNEAQ (reference sequence). The chain's CDR3 is CASSYSPRGDTQYF. CDR3 DNA sequence: TGTGCCAGCAGCTATTCTCCCAGGGGGGATACGCAGTATTTT.

The chain carries TRBV5-1 and TRBJ2-1; 7 positions agree with TRBD1. Unmatched junction bases numbered 5, after V lost 3 bases and J lost 8 bases. The germline V gene encodes CDR1 SGHRS and CDR2 YFSETQ. The CDR3 covers 13 residues. This CDR3 is CASSSRTGDEQFF. DNA of the CDR3: TGCGCCAGCAGCTCAAGAACAGGGGATGAGCAGTTCTTC.